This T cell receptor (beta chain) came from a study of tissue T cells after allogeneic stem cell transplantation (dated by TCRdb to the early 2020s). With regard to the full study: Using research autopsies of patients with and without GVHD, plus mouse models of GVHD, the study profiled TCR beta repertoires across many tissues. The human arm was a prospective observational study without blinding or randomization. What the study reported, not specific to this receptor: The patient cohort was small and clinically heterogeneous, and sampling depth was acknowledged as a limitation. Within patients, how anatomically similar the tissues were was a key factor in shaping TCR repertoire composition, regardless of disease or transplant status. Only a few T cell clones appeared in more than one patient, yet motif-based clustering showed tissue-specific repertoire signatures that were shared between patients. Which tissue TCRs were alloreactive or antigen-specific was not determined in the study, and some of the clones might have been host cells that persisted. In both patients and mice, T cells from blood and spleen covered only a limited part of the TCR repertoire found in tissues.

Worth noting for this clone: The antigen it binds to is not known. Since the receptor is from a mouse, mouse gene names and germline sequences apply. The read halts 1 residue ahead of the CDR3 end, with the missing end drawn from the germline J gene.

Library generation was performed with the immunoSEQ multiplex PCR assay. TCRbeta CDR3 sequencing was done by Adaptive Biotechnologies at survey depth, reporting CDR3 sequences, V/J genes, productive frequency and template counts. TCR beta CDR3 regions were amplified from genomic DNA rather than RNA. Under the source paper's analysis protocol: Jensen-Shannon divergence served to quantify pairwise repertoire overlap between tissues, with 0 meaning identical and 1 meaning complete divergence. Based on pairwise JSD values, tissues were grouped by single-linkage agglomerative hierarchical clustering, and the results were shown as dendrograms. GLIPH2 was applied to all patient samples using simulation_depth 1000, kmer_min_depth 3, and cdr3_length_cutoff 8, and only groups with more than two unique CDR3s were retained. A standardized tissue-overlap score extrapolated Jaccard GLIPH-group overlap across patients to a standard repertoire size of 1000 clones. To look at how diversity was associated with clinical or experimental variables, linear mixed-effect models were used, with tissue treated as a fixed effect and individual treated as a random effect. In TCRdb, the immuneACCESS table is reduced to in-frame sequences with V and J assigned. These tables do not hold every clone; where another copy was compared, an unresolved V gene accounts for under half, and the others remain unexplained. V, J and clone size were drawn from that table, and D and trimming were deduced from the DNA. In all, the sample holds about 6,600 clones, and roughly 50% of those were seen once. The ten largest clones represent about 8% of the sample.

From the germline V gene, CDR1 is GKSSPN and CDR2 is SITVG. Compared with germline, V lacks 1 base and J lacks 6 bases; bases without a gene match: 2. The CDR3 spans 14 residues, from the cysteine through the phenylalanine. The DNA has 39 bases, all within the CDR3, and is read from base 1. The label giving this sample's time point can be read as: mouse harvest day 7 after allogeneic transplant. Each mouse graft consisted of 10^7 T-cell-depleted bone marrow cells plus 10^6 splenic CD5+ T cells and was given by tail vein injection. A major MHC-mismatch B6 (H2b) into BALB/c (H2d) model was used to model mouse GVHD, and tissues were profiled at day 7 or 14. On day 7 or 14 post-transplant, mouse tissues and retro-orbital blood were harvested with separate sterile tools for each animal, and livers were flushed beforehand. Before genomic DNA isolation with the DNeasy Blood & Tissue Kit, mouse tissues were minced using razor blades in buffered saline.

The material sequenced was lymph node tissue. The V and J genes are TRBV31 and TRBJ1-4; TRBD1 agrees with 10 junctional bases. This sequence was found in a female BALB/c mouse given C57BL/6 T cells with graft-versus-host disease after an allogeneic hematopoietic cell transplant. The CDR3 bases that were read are TGTGCCTGGAGTCAGACAGGGGGCGACGAAAGATTATTT. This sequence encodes CAWSQTGGDERLF. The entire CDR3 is CAWSQTGGDERLFF.